Presented here are 16 T cell receptor beta chains from one specimen sequenced in a study of blood T cell repertoires in COVID-19. TCRdb keeps only in-frame clones here, not all; method: immunoSEQ multiplex PCR. Among more than 80,000 clones, about 84% were seen once, and the ten largest hold 7.5% to 9.5%. Sequencing was done on a sample of peripheral blood. The source of these receptors is a man in his fifties or sixties with active COVID-19.

The chain joins TRBV28 to TRBJ2-3; D is possibly TRBD2 (5 bases). CDR3 size: 14 residues. The germline CDR1 and CDR2 sequences are MDHEN and SYDVKM. Trimming cost V 6 bases and J 4 bases, with 14 bases left between them. The CDR3 region has the DNA TGTGCCAGCAGCCCCAGAGGGTGGTCAGATACGCAGTATTTT. It is translated as CASSPRGWSDTQYF.

V and J are TRBV9 and TRBJ2-3; TRBD2 matches 11 bases. This CDR3 comprises 21 residues. Germline-derived CDR1 and CDR2 are SGDLS and YYNGEE. With 2 bases clipped from V and 1 base from J, the junction kept 18 bases outside the gene matches. As DNA, the CDR3 is TGTGCCAGCAGCGTTAGACCGGGACTAGCGGAGCAAGGACGTGGCACAGATACGCAGTATTTT. As protein: CASSVRPGLAEQGRGTDTQYF. The whole variable domain, remainder taken from reference TRBV9 and TRBJ2-3, is DSGVTQTPKHLITATGQRVTLRCSPRSGDLSVYWYQQSLDQGLQFLIQYYNGEERAKGNILERFSAQQFPDLHSELNLSSLELGDSALYFCASSVRPGLAEQGRGTDTQYFGPGTRLTVL.

This rearrangement joins TRBV27 to TRBJ1-4, with 8 bases lining up with TRBD1. The CDR3 consists of 16 residues. CDR1 is MNHEY, CDR2 SMNVEV, per germline (reference sequence). J lost 7 bases, V lost 4 bases, and 11 bases had no gene match. Written as DNA, the CDR3 is TGTGCCAGCAGTTATAAAACAGGGGGGGTTGGTGAAAAACTGTTTTTT. Its translation is CASSYKTGGVGEKLFF. The variable domain in full, with the rest retrieved from reference TRBV27 and TRBJ1-4, is EAQVTQNPRYLITVTGKKLTVTCSQNMNHEYMSWYRQDPGLGLRQIYYSMNVEVTDKGDVPEGYKVSRKEKRNFPLILESPSPNQTSLYFCASSYKTGGVGEKLFFGSGTQLSVL.

The J gene is TRBJ1-2, the V gene TRBV7-2; weak D call: TRBD1 (6 bases). The V and J ends lost 5 bases and 5 bases respectively, with 12 bases between them. CDR3 length equals 13 residues. Germline assignment: CDR1 SGHTA and CDR2 FQGNSA. CDR3 residues: CASSIQGLYGYTF. In nucleotides, the CDR3 is TGTGCCAGCAGCATTCAGGGGTTGTATGGCTACACCTTC.

V gene TRBV4-2 combines with J gene TRBJ2-4; TRBD2 aligns across 9 bases. The CDR3 loop spans 15 amino acids. J gave up 7 bases and V 0 bases, and 4 bases lay outside the gene matches. Germline-derived CDR1 and CDR2 are LGHNA and YNFKEQ. CDR3 nucleotides: TGTGCCAGCAGCCAAGATCTTGGACTAGCGAACATTCAGTACTTC. Translating it yields CASSQDLGLANIQYF.

This rearrangement joins TRBV19 to TRBJ1-5; 11 bases align to TRBD1. V dropped 4 bases and J dropped 8; count of bases not matched to a gene: 1. The CDR3 is 13 amino acids. CDR1 is LNHDA and CDR2 is SQIVND in the germline V gene (reference sequence). The CDR3 is CASSRDRGEPQHF. The CDR3 DNA reads as TGTGCCAGTAGTAGGGACAGGGGGGAGCCCCAGCATTTT.

The CDR3 is CASSPGGTYNEQFF. The CDR3 nucleotides read TGTGCCAGCAGCCCGGGGGGGACTTACAATGAGCAGTTCTTC. The chain couples TRBV11-1 to TRBJ2-1; TRBD2 matches 8 bases. Germline V gene sequence: CDR1 SGHAT, CDR2 FQDESV (reference sequence). This CDR3 contains 14 residues. Losses at the gene ends were 5 bases for V and 4 bases for J; bases not matched to a gene: 4. Supplemented by reference TRBV11-1 and TRBJ2-1, the full variable domain reads EAEVAQSPRYKITEKSQAVAFWCDPISGHATLYWYRQILGQGPELLVQFQDESVVDDSQLPKDRFSAERLKGVDSTLKIQPAELGDSAMYLCASSPGGTYNEQFFGPGTRLTVL.

The rearrangement links TRBV28 to TRBJ2-7, with D tentatively TRBD1 (6 bases). V was cut by 6 bases and J by 1 base, with 16 bases left in between. CDR3 length: 15 residues. Germline V lookup: CDR1 MDHEN, CDR2 SYDVKM. Written as DNA, the CDR3 is TGTGCCAGCAGCACAGGGTTGAGGGGGTCCTACGAGCAGTACTTC. Its protein product is CASSTGLRGSYEQYF.

The chain has TRBV28 and TRBJ1-2, with D possibly being TRBD1 (6 bases). This CDR3 contains 16 residues. V was shortened by 3 bases and J by 8 bases, with 22 bases between the two germline ends. Germline CDR1 is MDHEN and CDR2 is SYDVKM. CDR3 coding DNA: TGTGCCAGCAGTTTGAATTTTCGGGGGGCTTTTCTGGGCTACACCTTC. Its translation is CASSLNFRGAFLGYTF.

The chain has TRBV24-1 and TRBJ2-1, with D maybe TRBD2 (5 bases). Trimming shortened V by 10 bases and J by 4 bases, and 19 bases separated the two germline ends. The CDR3 sequence is 15 residues long. CDR1 is KGHDR, CDR2 SFDVKD, per germline. The CDR3 DNA sequence: TGTGCCACGAGTCAGACCGGGATCTTATACAATGAGCAGTTCTTC. Protein sequence: CATSQTGILYNEQFF.

The rearrangement links TRBV10-3 to TRBJ1-2, with TRBD1 identical over 9 bases. The CDR3 consists of 15 residues. V was clipped by 3 bases and J by 5 bases; unmatched bases: 7. In germline, CDR1 is ENHRY, CDR2 SYGVKD. CDR3 residues: CAISENTGGRYGYTF. The CDR3 DNA reads TGTGCCATCAGTGAAAACACAGGGGGCCGATATGGCTACACCTTC.

The chain joins TRBV10-3 to TRBJ2-7; the match to TRBD1 covers 9 bases. The length of the CDR3 is 15 residues. Germline assignment: CDR1 ENHRY and CDR2 SYGVKD. The V segment lost 0 bases and the J segment 5 bases; nucleotides outside the gene matches: 5. CDR3 loop: CAISESTGGRDEQYF. The CDR3 DNA sequence: TGTGCCATCAGTGAGTCGACAGGGGGGAGGGACGAGCAGTACTTC.

This sequence joins TRBV7-2 and TRBJ2-7; D unresolved. Germline V lookup: CDR1 SGHTA, CDR2 FQGNSA. With 1 base removed from V and 5 bases from J, the gap between germline ends came to 12 bases. The CDR3 covers 14 residues. The CDR3: CASSLGAALDEQYF. In nucleotides, the CDR3 is TGTGCCAGCAGCTTAGGGGCTGCCCTCGACGAGCAGTACTTC.

The rearrangement uses TRBV6-2 or TRBV6-3 and TRBJ2-7; TRBD2 agrees at 7 bases. V gave up 3 bases and J gave up 6 bases; unmatched junction bases: 11. The CDR3 runs to 15 residues. Germline loops: CDR1 MNHEY, CDR2 SVGEGT. The CDR3, as DNA: TGTGCCAGCAGTTATATCGCGGGAGCTCCAGGCGAGCAGTACTTC. Translated: CASSYIAGAPGEQYF.

The genes are TRBV28 and TRBJ1-1; tentative D call: TRBD1 (5 bases). The CDR3 extends over 13 amino acids. Deletions cut 10 bases from V and 0 bases from J, with 12 bases between. Looked up from germline, CDR1 is MDHEN and CDR2 is SYDVKM. This CDR3 reads CATTVDMNTEAFF. The DNA for the CDR3 is TGTGCCACGACAGTGGATATGAACACTGAAGCTTTCTTT.

CDR3 nucleotide sequence: TGTGCCAGCAGCCAAGAGGCTGGCTACACCTTC. Its translation: CASSQEAGYTF. The chain links TRBV4-2 to TRBJ1-2; D gene ambiguous. The CDR3 consists of 11 residues. Trimming removed 0 bases from V and 7 bases from J, with 3 bases in between. Per germline, CDR1 LGHNA and CDR2 YNFKEQ.